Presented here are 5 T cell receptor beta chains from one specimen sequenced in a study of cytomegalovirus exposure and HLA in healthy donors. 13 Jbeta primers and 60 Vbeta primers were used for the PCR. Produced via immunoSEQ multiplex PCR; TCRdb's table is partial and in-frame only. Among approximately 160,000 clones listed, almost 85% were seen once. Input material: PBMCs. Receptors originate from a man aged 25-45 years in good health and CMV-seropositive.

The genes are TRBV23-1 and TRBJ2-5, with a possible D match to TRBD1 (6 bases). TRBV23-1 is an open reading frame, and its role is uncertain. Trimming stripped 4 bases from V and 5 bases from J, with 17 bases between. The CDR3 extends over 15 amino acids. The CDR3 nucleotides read TGCGCCAGCAGTCGTAGGGGGTTGGGGTTGGAGACCCAGTACTTC. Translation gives CASSRRGLGLETQYF.

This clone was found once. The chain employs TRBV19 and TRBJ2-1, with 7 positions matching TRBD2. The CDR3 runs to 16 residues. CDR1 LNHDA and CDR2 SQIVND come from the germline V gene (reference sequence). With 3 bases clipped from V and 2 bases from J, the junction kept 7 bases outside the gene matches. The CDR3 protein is CASSIMSGATYNEQFF. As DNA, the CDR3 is TGTGCCAGTAGTATCATGAGCGGGGCAACCTACAATGAGCAGTTCTTC.

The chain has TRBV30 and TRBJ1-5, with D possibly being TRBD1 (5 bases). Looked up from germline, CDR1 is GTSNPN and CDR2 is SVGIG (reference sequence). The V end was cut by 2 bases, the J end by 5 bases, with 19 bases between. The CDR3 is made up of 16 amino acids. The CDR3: CAWSSGIGGVDQPQHF. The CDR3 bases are TGTGCCTGGAGTTCCGGGATCGGGGGGGTAGATCAGCCCCAGCATTTT.

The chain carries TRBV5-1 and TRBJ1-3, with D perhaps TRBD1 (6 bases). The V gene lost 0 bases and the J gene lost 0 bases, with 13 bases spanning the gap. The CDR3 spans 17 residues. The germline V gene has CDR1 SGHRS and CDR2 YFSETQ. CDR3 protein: CASSLEGDPASGNTIYF. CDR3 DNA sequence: TGCGCCAGCAGCTTGGAGGGGGATCCGGCCTCTGGAAACACCATATATTTT.

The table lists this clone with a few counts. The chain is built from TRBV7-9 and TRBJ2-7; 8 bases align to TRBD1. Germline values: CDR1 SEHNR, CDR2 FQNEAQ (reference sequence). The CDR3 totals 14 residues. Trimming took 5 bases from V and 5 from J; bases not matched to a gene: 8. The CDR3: CASSTTQGADEQYF. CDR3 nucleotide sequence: TGTGCCAGCAGCACTACTCAGGGGGCCGACGAGCAGTACTTC.